Below, one T cell receptor beta chain is given with its context. Gene names are mouse gene names. The CDR3 end lies 1 residue beyond the end of the read and is filled in from the germline J gene. CDR3 length: 14 amino acids. Trimming took 1 base from V and 2 from J, leaving 7 bases between them. Germline CDR1 is KGHPV and CDR2 is FQNQEV (reference sequence). This entry belongs to a study of tissue T cells after allogeneic stem cell transplantation. The repertoire was sequenced with immunoSEQ multiplex PCR; TCRdb's copy has only in-frame clones and lacks some. Of some 4,000 clones in the sample, 50% were seen once. Time point specified: mouse harvest day 7 after allogeneic transplant. Each mouse received 10^7 T-cell-depleted marrow cells plus 10^6 splenic CD5+ T cells by tail vein.

The sample was lymph node tissue. The TCR originated in a female BALB/c mouse given C57BL/6 T cells with graft-versus-host disease after an allogeneic hematopoietic cell transplant. The rearrangement links TRBV26 to TRBJ2-5; either TRBD1 or TRBD2 may fit D (5 bases each). CDR3 loop: CASSLFGGQDTQYF. The CDR3 bases that were read are TGTGCCAGCAGTCTGTTCGGGGGCCAAGACACCCAGTAC.